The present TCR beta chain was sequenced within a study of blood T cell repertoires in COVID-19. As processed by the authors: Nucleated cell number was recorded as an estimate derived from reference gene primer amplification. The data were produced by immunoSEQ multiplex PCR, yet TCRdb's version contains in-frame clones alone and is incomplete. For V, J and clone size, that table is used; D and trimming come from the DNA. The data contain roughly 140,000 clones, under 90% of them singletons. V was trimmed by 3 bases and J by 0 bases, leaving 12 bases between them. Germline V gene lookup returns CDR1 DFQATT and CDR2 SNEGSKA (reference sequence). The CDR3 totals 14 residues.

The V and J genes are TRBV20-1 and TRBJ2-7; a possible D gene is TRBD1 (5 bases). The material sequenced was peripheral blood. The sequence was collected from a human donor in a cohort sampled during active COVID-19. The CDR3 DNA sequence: TGCAGTGCTAGTCAGGGCTCCAGCTCCTACGAGCAGTACTTC. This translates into CSASQGSSSYEQYF.